Listed below are T cell receptor beta chains from one sample, sequenced in a study of blood T cell repertoires in COVID-19. Sequencing was performed with immunoSEQ multiplex PCR; in TCRdb, only in-frame clones are kept and a portion is missing. In the table there are 60,000 or so clones, about 88% of which are singletons. The sequencing input was peripheral blood. The receptor set was obtained from a man aged 55 to 70 with acute or convalescent COVID-19. The CDR3 runs from the conserved cysteine through the conserved F or W. D genes are given only for firm matches. Expanded clones get a size class; other rows say once, few or many, or leave the size out.

v_gene	abundance	d_gene	j_gene	CDR3nt	CDR3aa
TRBV6-5	NA	NA	TRBJ1-5	TGTGCCAGCAGGCGTGAAAGTAGCAATCAGCCCCAGCATTTT	CASRRESSNQPQHF
TRBV6-1	NA	NA	TRBJ1-6	TGTGCCAGCAGTGAAGGACAGGTTAATTCACCCCTCCACTTT	CASSEGQVNSPLHF
TRBV5-1	NA	NA	TRBJ2-2	TGCGCCAGCAGCCAAGCAATAGCCCAGGGCGCCGGGGAGCTGTTTTTT	CASSQAIAQGAGELFF
TRBV19	NA	NA	TRBJ1-1	TGTGCCAGTAGTAGATTGACAGTTACGGATGCCACTGAAGCTTTCTTT	CASSRLTVTDATEAFF
TRBV12-5	NA	TRBD1	TRBJ1-2	TGTGCTAGTGGTTTGGCCGGGACAGGTGGACACTATGGCTACACCTTC	CASGLAGTGGHYGYTF
TRBV6-1	NA	NA	TRBJ1-5	TGTGCCAGCAGTGAAGCGTGGAGAAACCAGCCCCAGCATTTT	CASSEAWRNQPQHF
TRBV7-2	NA	NA	TRBJ1-1	TGTGCCAGCAGCTTTTTGGGGGCGAGGAACACTGAAGCTTTCTTT	CASSFLGARNTEAFF
TRBV4-1	NA	NA	TRBJ1-4	TGCGCCAGCAGCCAAGACGAAACCAGGGTCCGCGGTGAAAAACTGTTTTTT	CASSQDETRVRGEKLFF
TRBV7-9	medium-sized	TRBD2	TRBJ2-1	TGTGCCAGCAGCTTAGTCGAGGGAGGGATAAATGAGCAGTTCTTC	CASSLVEGGINEQFF
TRBV2	NA	NA	TRBJ2-1	TGTGCCAGCAGTGAGTCCGGGGGCTACAATGAGCAGTTCTTC	CASSESGGYNEQFF